Listed here are 16 T cell receptor beta chains from one sample, sequenced in a study of blood T cells in healthy people across ages. A second PCR of about 7 to 12 cycles used a sample-barcoded 5' primer and a J-beta primer mix. TCRdb analysed the 5' RACE reads with MiXCR anew, one entry per CDR3 protein. This sample has 550,000 to 650,000 distinct CDR3 sequences, with about 30% found just once. Sequenced input: blood. These receptors were collected from a woman of 80 years or more in good health.

This clonotype was found many times. The chain combines TRBV7-2 with TRBJ2-1; D unclear. Germline V gene lookup returns CDR1 SGHTA and CDR2 FQGNSA. V was clipped by 5 bases and J by 7 bases, with 6 bases between them. The CDR3 sequence is 11 residues long. CDR3 coding DNA: TGTGCCAGCAGCCCTATGAATGAGCAGTTCTTC. Protein: CASSPMNEQFF.

This clonotype was picked up a small number of times. One junction end does not reproduce the germline sequence, and a read error may be involved. This chain joins TRBV30 and TRBJ2-7; D might be TRBD2 (6 bases). The CDR3 extends over 12 amino acids. Per the germline V gene, CDR1 is GTSNPN and CDR2 is SVGIG (reference sequence). The CDR3 DNA is TGTGCCTCCTCGCGACTAGACTACGAGCGGTACTTC. Protein: CASSRLDYERYF. The full variable domain, completed using reference TRBV30 and TRBJ2-7, is SQTIHQWPATLVQPVGSPLSLECTVEGTSNPNLYWYRQAAGRGLQLLFYSVGIGQISSEVPQNLSASRPQDRQFILSSKKLLLSDSGFYLCASSRLDYERYFGPGTRLTVT.

A note on this clonotype: Relative to the germline gene, one junction end is altered; a read error may explain this. The chain recombines TRBV7-6 with TRBJ1-5, with TRBD1 as a possible D gene (5 bases). The CDR3 has 14 amino acids. CDR1 is SGHVS, CDR2 FNYEAQ, per germline. DNA for the CDR3: TGTGTCAGCAGCTTAGGGGCAGCAAATCAGCCCCAGCATTTT. This sequence encodes CVSSLGAANQPQHF.

In regard to this clonotype: This may come from a read error, since a much larger clone is one base off. CDR3 in DNA: TGTGCCAGCAGCCCCCTAGTTAGCGTCCAAGAGACCCAGTTCTTC. This translates into CASSPLVSVQETQFF. The chain joins TRBV4-2 to TRBJ2-1; perhaps TRBD2 as D (5 bases). Looked up from germline, CDR1 is LGHNA and CDR2 is YNFKEQ. This CDR3 spans 15 amino acids. Trimming cost V 4 bases and J 13 bases, with 23 bases left between them.

This clonotype was observed many times. This rearrangement joins TRBV6-2 or TRBV6-3 to TRBJ1-2; TRBD1 aligns across 9 bases. Germline lookup yields CDR1 MNHEY and CDR2 SVGEGT. The CDR3 extends over 16 amino acids. J lost 8 bases, V lost 4 bases, and 14 bases had no gene match. CDR3 in DNA: TGTGCCAGCAGTTCACCGTACCGGGACAGGGATGGCGGCTACACCTTC. It codes for CASSSPYRDRDGGYTF.

Ten or more counts support this clonotype. This chain links TRBV18 with TRBJ2-3; TRBD1 matches at 7 bases. CDR1 and CDR2 from the germline V gene are KGHSH and LQKENI. Trimming removed 3 bases from V and 5 bases from J; junction bases left unmatched: 5. The CDR3 is 14 residues long. The CDR3 here is CASSPRTGKDTQYF. In DNA, the CDR3 is TGTGCCAGCTCACCGCGGACAGGAAAAGATACGCAGTATTTT.

This clonotype showed up just a few times. A much larger clone differs by one base, so this may be a read error. The rearrangement uses TRBV6-5 and TRBJ2-1; 7 nucleotides line up with TRBD2. V shed 4 bases, J shed 3 bases, and the junction held 9 bases outside the gene matches. The CDR3 spans 16 residues. Germline lookup yields CDR1 MNHEY and CDR2 SVGAGI. The CDR3 DNA reads as TGTGCCAGCAGTTGCTCGGGCGGGGGAGACTACAATGAGCAGTTCTTC. Protein: CASSCSGGGDYNEQFF.

This chain joins TRBV18 and TRBJ2-5; the match to TRBD1 covers 12 bases. The DNA end is a closer match to TRBJ2-7, so the J assignment may be wrong. Germline assignment: CDR1 KGHSH and CDR2 LQKENI. This CDR3 contains 15 residues. The DNA of the CDR3 is TGTGCCAGCTCATTAGCCGGGACAGGGGGCTGCGAGCAGTACTTC. Residues: CASSLAGTGGCEQYF.

V gene TRBV6-5 combines with J gene TRBJ1-1; D is uncertain. Germline CDR1 reads MNHEY; CDR2 reads SVGAGI. The CDR3 is 13 amino acids. Deletions cut 7 bases from V and 6 bases from J, with 15 bases between. The CDR3 region has the DNA TGTGCCAGCAAGACAACGGCTCACGCTGAAGCTTTCTTT. Its translation: CASKTTAHAEAFF.

The J gene is TRBJ1-5, the V gene TRBV7-6; D gene ambiguous. Germline V CDR1 and CDR2: SGHVS, FNYEAQ. V was shortened by 0 bases and J by 5 bases, with 8 bases between the two germline ends. The CDR3 has 14 amino acids. CDR3 amino acids: CASSLAVRDQPQHF. The DNA for the CDR3 is TGTGCCAGCAGCTTAGCGGTGAGGGATCAGCCCCAGCATTTT.

Note on this clonotype: One end of the junction varies from germline; a read error may be responsible. This sequence joins TRBV3-1 and TRBJ1-1; 11 nucleotides align to TRBD1. CDR3 length equals 13 residues. The germline V gene has CDR1 LGHDT and CDR2 YNNKEL (reference sequence). This chain's CDR3 is CAGSVDRGLDAFF. Here the CDR3 DNA reads TGTGCCGGCAGCGTGGACAGGGGGCTGGACGCTTTCTTT.

This clonotype was detected ten times or more. The chain is built from TRBV7-2 and TRBJ2-3; D remains unclear. The V end lost 1 base, the J end lost 0 bases, and 5 bases lay between the germline ends. CDR1 is SGHTA and CDR2 is FQGNSA in the germline V gene. This CDR3 comprises 14 residues. In DNA, the CDR3 is TGTGCCAGCAGCTTAGACAGCAGCACAGATACGCAGTATTTT. This gives the protein CASSLDSSTDTQYF.

A few counts support this clonotype. The chain is built from TRBV7-3 and TRBJ2-2; possibly TRBD1 for D (6 bases). Germline-derived CDR1 and CDR2 are SGHTA and FQGTGA. The V end lost 4 bases, the J end lost 1 base, and 16 bases lay between the germline ends. The CDR3 is 17 residues long. The chain's CDR3 is CASSSSNQGQNTGELFF. The DNA of the CDR3 is TGTGCCAGCAGCTCTAGTAACCAGGGACAGAACACCGGGGAGCTGTTTTTT.

A word on this clonotype: At one boundary the junction diverges from the germline segment, which might be a read error. The CDR3 bases are TGTGCCAGCAGGCGGGCGACAGGGCCGAAATACAATAAGCAGTTCTTC. Its translation: CASRRATGPKYNKQFF. The V gene is TRBV7-2, the J gene TRBJ2-1; TRBD1 matches 7 bases. The CDR3 is 16 residues long. Germline V CDR1 and CDR2: SGHTA, FQGNSA.

The CDR3 protein is CASSTRDHYEQYF. The CDR3 DNA follows: TGTGCCAGCAGCACCCGGGACCACTACGAGCAGTACTTC. The chain combines TRBV4-2 with TRBJ2-7; D might be TRBD1 or TRBD2, each matching 5 bases. The CDR3 runs 13 residues. From germline, CDR1 is LGHNA and CDR2 YNFKEQ. V was pared by 5 bases and J by 3 bases, with 11 bases between.

This clonotype was detected a few times. A much larger clone differs from this one at a single base, so this may be a read error. The J gene is TRBJ2-5, the V gene TRBV20-1; TRBD1 matches 7 bases. This CDR3 has 11 amino acids. Germline V gene data show CDR1 as DFQATT and CDR2 as SNEGSKA (reference sequence). J lost 11 bases, V lost 4 bases, and 7 bases had no gene match. The CDR3 DNA reads TGCAGTGCTACCACAGGGGCGAATCAGTACTTC. It translates to CSATTGANQYF.